This T cell receptor (beta chain) is drawn from a study of blood T cell repertoires in COVID-19. Whole-study context: Sources were T cells, B-cell-depleted T cells, or PBMCs; the material itself was cDNA or gDNA.

Per germline, CDR1 SGHTA and CDR2 FQGTGA. The CDR3 loop spans 15 amino acids. V dropped 6 bases and J dropped 0 bases, with 14 bases sitting between them. Only in-frame clones appear in the TCRdb table, and some are missing; sequencing was by immunoSEQ multiplex PCR. Among approximately 120,000 clones listed, 83% were seen once. Sequenced material: peripheral blood. This chain connects TRBV7-3 to TRBJ1-2, with D tentatively TRBD1 (6 bases). This receptor was obtained from a woman aged 55 to 70 with acute or convalescent COVID-19. The CDR3 loop reads CASRGQPRANYGYTF. CDR3 bases: TGTGCCAGCAGAGGACAGCCTAGAGCTAACTATGGCTACACCTTC.